This TCR beta chain was retrieved from a study of shared clonotypes between healthy human individuals. The germline V gene encodes CDR1 LNHDA and CDR2 SQIVND (reference sequence). This CDR3 comprises 16 residues. V was cut by 7 bases and J by 4 bases, with 22 bases left in between. A single count supports this clone. At a deep level, the assay was run. Profiling relied on immunoSEQ multiplex PCR, and the TCRdb table lists in-frame clones only, not all of them. Of 2 million to 2.5 million clones in the sample, 85% to 95% were seen once. The receptor was derived from a man aged 18 to 29 in good health. Some clones in this sample may be carry-over from other donors' samples. The genes are TRBV19 and TRBJ1-2; no reliable D call. The material sequenced was naive CD4+ T cells from PBMCs. Subset indicated: CD45RA+ positively selected. The CDR3 here is CASTLRATDRSYGYTF. The CDR3 DNA follows: TGTGCCAGTACCCTCCGGGCTACCGACCGGAGCTATGGCTACACCTTC. Full variable domain (outside the CDR3, taken from reference TRBV19 and TRBJ1-2): DGGITQSPKYLFRKEGQNVTLSCEQNLNHDAMYWYRQDPGQGLRLIYYSQIVNDFQKGDIAEGYSVSREKKESFPLTVTSAQKNPTAFYLCASTLRATDRSYGYTFGSGTRLTVV.